These 4 T cell receptor beta chains were all obtained from the same sample, sequenced in a study of blood T cells in healthy people across ages. A second about 6 to 12 cycle PCR used barcoded and J-beta primers. TCRdb recomputed calls from the 5' RACE reads with MiXCR, one row per CDR3 protein. The table has just under 900,000 distinct CDR3 sequences, around 26% seen once. The sequencing input was blood. The receptors shown here come from a woman of 80 years or more in good health.

A note on this clonotype: A much larger clone lies a single base off, so this may be a read error. The V and J genes are TRBV7-2 and TRBJ2-1; the D gene could be TRBD1 or TRBD2 (5 bases each). Germline CDR1 reads SGHTA; CDR2 reads FQGNSA. CDR3 size: 16 residues. CDR3: CASSPGRRSSYSEQFF. The CDR3 DNA is TGTGCCAGCAGCCCGGGACGACGGAGCTCCTACAGTGAGCAGTTCTTC. Looking up the rest from reference TRBV7-2 and TRBJ2-1 gives the full variable domain: GAGVSQSPSNKVTEKGKDVELRCDPISGHTALYWYRQSLGQGLEFLIYFQGNSAPDKSGLPSDRFSAERTGGSVSTLTIQRTQQEDSAVYLCASSPGRRSSYSEQFFGPGTRLTVL.

This clonotype was recorded many times. The V and J genes are TRBV10-3 and TRBJ1-1; D not resolved. The V end was cut by 2 bases, the J end by 1 base, with 8 bases between. In germline, CDR1 is ENHRY, CDR2 SYGVKD. The CDR3 contains 14 residues. The CDR3, as DNA: TGTGCCATCAGTGAGATTTGGGGGAACACTGAAGCTTTCTTT. Translated, it gives CAISEIWGNTEAFF.

This chain links TRBV12-3 or TRBV12-4 with TRBJ2-5, with D possibly TRBD2 on 6 matching bases. This CDR3 contains 14 residues. V lost 6 bases to trimming and J lost 3 bases, with 14 bases between them. The chain's CDR3 is CASRTGLGEETQYF. Written as DNA, the CDR3 is TGTGCCAGCAGGACGGGACTGGGGGAAGAGACCCAGTACTTC.

In regard to this clonotype: This may stem from a read error, because a much larger clone lies one nucleotide away. The rearrangement joins TRBV5-4 to TRBJ2-1, with 9 bases matching TRBD1. Germline CDR1 reads SGHNT; CDR2 reads YYREEE (reference sequence). The ends lost 2 bases at V and 8 bases at J; junction bases unmatched: 8. The CDR3 runs to 15 residues. The CDR3 coding sequence is TGTGCCAGCAGCTTAGGGAGACAGGGGGTATATGAGCAGTTCTTC. Protein: CASSLGRQGVYEQFF.